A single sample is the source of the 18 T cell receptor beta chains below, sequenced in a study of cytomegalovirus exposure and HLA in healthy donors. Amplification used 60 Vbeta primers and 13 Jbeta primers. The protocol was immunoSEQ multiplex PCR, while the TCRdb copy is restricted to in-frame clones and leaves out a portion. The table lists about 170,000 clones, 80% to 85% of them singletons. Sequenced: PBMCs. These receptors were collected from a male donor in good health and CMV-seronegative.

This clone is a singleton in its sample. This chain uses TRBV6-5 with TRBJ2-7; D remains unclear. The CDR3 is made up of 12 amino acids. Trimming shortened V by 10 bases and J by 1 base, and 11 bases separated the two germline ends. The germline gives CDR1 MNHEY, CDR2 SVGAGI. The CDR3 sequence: CATQDTSYEQYF. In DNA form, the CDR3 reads TGTGCCACCCAAGACACTTCCTACGAGCAGTACTTC.

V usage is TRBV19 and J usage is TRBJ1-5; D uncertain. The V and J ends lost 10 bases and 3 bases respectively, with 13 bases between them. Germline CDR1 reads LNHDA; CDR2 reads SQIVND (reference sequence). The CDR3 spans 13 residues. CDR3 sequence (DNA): TGTGCCACCCAAGGAACAGTCAATCAGCCCCAGCATTTT. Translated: CATQGTVNQPQHF.

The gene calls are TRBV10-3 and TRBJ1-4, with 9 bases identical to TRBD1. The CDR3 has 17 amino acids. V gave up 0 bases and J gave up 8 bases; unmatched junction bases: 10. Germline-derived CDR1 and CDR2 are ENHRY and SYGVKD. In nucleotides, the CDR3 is TGTGCCATCAGTGAGTCGTCGGGGACAGGGAGTTGGGAAAAACTGTTTTTT. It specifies CAISESSGTGSWEKLFF.

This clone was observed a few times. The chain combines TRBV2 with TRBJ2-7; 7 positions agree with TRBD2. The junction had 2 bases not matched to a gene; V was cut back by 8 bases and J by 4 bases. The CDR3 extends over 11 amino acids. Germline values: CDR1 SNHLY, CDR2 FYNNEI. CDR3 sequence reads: CASAGEYEQYF. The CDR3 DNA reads TGTGCCAGCGCGGGGGAGTACGAGCAGTACTTC.

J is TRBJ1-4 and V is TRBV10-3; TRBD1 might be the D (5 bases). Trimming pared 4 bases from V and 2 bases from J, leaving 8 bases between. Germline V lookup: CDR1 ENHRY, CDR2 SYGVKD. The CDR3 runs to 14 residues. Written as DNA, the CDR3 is TGTGCCATCAGTGCGGGGGGGACTAATGAAAAACTGTTTTTT. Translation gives CAISAGGTNEKLFF.

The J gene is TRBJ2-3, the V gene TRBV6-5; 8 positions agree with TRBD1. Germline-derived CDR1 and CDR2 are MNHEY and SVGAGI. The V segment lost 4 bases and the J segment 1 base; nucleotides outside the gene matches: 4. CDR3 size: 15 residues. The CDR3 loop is CASSFGQGGTDTQYF. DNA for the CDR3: TGTGCCAGCAGTTTTGGACAGGGCGGCACAGATACGCAGTATTTT.

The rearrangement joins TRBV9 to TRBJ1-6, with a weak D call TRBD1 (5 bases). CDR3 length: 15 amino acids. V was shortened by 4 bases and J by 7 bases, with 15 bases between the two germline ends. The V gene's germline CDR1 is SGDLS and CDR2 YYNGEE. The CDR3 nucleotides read TGTGCCAGCAGCCCCCGGCAGGGTCAGAATTCACCCCTCCACTTT. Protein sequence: CASSPRQGQNSPLHF. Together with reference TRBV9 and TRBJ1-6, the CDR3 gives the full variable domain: DSGVTQTPKHLITATGQRVTLRCSPRSGDLSVYWYQQSLDQGLQFLIQYYNGEERAKGNILERFSAQQFPDLHSELNLSSLELGDSALYFCASSPRQGQNSPLHFGNGTRLTVT.

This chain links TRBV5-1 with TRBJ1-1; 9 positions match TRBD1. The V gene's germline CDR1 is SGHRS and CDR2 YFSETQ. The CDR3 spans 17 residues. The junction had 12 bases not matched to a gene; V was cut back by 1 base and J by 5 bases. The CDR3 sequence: CASSLISRDRVFTEAFF. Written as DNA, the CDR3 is TGCGCCAGCAGCTTGATAAGCCGGGACAGGGTATTTACTGAAGCTTTCTTT.

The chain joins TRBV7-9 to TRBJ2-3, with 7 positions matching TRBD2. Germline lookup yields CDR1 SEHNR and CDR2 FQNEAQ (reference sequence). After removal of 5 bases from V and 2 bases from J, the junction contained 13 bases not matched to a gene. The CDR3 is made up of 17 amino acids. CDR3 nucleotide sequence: TGTGCCAGCAGCCTTCCTTTTGGGGGGGAGTTCACAGATACGCAGTATTTT. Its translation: CASSLPFGGEFTDTQYF.

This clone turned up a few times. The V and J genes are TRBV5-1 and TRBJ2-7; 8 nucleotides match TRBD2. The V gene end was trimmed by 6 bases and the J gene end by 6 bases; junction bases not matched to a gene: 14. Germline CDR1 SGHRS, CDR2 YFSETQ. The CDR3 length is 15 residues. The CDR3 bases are TGCGCCAGCACCTCTTCGGTAGCGGGGAACTCCGAGCAGTACTTC. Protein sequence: CASTSSVAGNSEQYF.

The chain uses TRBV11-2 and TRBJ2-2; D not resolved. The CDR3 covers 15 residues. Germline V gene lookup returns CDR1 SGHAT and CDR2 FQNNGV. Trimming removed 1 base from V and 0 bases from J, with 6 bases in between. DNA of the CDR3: TGTGCCAGCAGCTTAGGGCAGGCGAACACCGGGGAGCTGTTTTTT. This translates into CASSLGQANTGELFF.

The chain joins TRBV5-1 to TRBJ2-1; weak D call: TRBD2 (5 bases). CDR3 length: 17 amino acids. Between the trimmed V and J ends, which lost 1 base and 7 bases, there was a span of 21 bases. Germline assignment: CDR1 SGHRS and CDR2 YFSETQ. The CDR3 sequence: CASSLTGVYYNGNEQFF. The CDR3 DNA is TGCGCCAGCAGCTTGACCGGGGTCTACTACAATGGGAATGAGCAGTTCTTC.

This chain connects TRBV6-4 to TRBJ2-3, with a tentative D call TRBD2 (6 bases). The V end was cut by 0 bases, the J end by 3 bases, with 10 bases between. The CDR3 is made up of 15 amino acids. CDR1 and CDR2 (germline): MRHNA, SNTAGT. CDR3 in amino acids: CASSDSGEVTDTQYF. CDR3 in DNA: TGTGCCAGCAGTGACTCGGGGGAGGTAACAGATACGCAGTATTTT.

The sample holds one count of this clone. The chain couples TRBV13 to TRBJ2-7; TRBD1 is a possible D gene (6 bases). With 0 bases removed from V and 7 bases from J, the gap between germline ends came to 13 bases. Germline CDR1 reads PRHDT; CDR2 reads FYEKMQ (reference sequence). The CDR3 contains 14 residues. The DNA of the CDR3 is TGTGCCAGCAGCTTAGGGGGGGCCTCGGGAGAGCAGTACTTC. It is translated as CASSLGGASGEQYF.

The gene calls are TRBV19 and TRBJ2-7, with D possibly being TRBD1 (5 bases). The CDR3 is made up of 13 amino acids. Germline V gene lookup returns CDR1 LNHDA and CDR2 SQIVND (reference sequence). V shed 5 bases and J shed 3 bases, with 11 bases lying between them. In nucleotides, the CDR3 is TGTGCCAGTAGTTACTATAGGGGCTACGAGCAGTACTTC. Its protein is CASSYYRGYEQYF.

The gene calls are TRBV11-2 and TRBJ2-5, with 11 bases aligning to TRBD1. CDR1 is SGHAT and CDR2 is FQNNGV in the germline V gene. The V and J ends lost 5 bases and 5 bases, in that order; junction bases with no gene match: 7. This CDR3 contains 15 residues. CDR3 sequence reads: CASSNGQGARETQYF. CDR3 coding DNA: TGTGCCAGCAGCAACGGACAGGGGGCCAGGGAGACCCAGTACTTC.

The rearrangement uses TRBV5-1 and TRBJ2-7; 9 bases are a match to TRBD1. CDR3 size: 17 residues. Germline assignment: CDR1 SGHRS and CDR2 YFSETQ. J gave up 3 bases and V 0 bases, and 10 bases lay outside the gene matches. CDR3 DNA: TGCGCCAGCAGCTTGGCCGGCGGGACAGGGTCCTTCTACGAGCAGTACTTC. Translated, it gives CASSLAGGTGSFYEQYF. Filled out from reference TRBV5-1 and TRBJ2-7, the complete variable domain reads KAGVTQTPRYLIKTRGQQVTLSCSPISGHRSVSWYQQTPGQGLQFLFEYFSETQRNKGNFPGRFSGRQFSNSRSEMNVSTLELGDSALYLCASSLAGGTGSFYEQYFGPGTRLTVT.

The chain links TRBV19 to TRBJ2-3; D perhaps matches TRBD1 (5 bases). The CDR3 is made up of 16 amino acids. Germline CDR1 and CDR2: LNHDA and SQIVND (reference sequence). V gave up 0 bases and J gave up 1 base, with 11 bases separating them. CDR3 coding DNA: TGTGCCAGTAGTATAGATCACAGGCCGCGCACAGATACGCAGTATTTT. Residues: CASSIDHRPRTDTQYF.